Following are 32 T cell receptor beta chains from one sample sequenced in a study of OX40 agonist ivuxolimab in advanced cancers. Generated by immunoSEQ multiplex PCR, the TCRdb table keeps only in-frame clones and is missing some. This repertoire shows more than 65,000 clones, 88% found once; its top ten account for 0.45% to 0.6%. The sample was CD4+ or CD8+ T cells sorted from blood, taken in a trial of the OX40 agonist ivuxolimab. The receptors come from an adult with an advanced solid tumor such as melanoma, head and neck, liver or kidney cancer.

The rearrangement links TRBV5-4 to TRBJ1-1, with 7 bases that match TRBD1. The CDR3 loop spans 15 amino acids. V trimming: 3 bases; J trimming: 4 bases; junction bases outside the gene matches: 9. Germline V CDR1 and CDR2: SGHNT, YYREEE (reference sequence). The CDR3 DNA reads as TGTGCCAGCAGCTCCGCTGGAGCAGGGGGCACTGAAGCTTTCTTT. Protein sequence: CASSSAGAGGTEAFF.

The V call is TRBV5-1, the J call TRBJ2-3; 7 nucleotides agree with TRBD2. CDR3 length equals 15 residues. CDR1 SGHRS and CDR2 YFSETQ come from the germline V gene. With 0 bases clipped from V and 4 bases from J, the junction kept 5 bases outside the gene matches. CDR3 DNA sequence: TGCGCCAGCAGCTTGGATCCGGGGGGAGCAGATACGCAGTATTTT. Protein: CASSLDPGGADTQYF. Combining the CDR3 with reference TRBV5-1 and TRBJ2-3 gives the whole variable domain KAGVTQTPRYLIKTRGQQVTLSCSPISGHRSVSWYQQTPGQGLQFLFEYFSETQRNKGNFPGRFSGRQFSNSRSEMNVSTLELGDSALYLCASSLDPGGADTQYFGPGTRLTVL.

The chain carries TRBV11-2 and TRBJ2-3, with D possibly matching TRBD1 (6 bases). CDR1 is SGHAT, CDR2 FQNNGV, per germline. CDR3 length equals 12 residues. Trimming removed 5 bases from V and 6 bases from J, with 9 bases in between. In DNA, the CDR3 is TGTGCCAGCAGCGTAAGGGGGGATACGCAGTATTTT. It yields the protein CASSVRGDTQYF.

The rearrangement uses TRBV19 and TRBJ1-1; the D gene is possibly TRBD1 (5 bases). The CDR3 length is 14 residues. Germline loops: CDR1 LNHDA, CDR2 SQIVND (reference sequence). The V and J ends lost 5 bases and 4 bases respectively, with 14 bases between them. The CDR3: CASSRGGEVTEAFF. CDR3 sequence (DNA): TGTGCCAGTAGTCGCGGAGGGGAAGTCACTGAAGCTTTCTTT. Filled out from reference TRBV19 and TRBJ1-1, the complete variable domain reads DGGITQSPKYLFRKEGQNVTLSCEQNLNHDAMYWYRQDPGQGLRLIYYSQIVNDFQKGDIAEGYSVSREKKESFPLTVTSAQKNPTAFYLCASSRGGEVTEAFFGQGTRLTVV.

This rearrangement joins TRBV7-9 to TRBJ1-1; D possibly corresponds to TRBD1 (6 bases). CDR1 is SEHNR, CDR2 FQNEAQ, per germline (reference sequence). The CDR3 runs 13 residues. Trimming stripped 3 bases from V and 8 bases from J, with 13 bases between. CDR3 DNA: TGTGCCAGCAGCTTGGGGGCCCCGGCCGAAGCTTTCTTT. As protein: CASSLGAPAEAFF.

This chain joins TRBV18 and TRBJ1-4, with D perhaps TRBD1 (5 bases). Germline V gene sequence: CDR1 KGHSH, CDR2 LQKENI. V gave up 4 bases and J gave up 0 bases, with 12 bases separating them. The CDR3 loop spans 16 amino acids. The CDR3 region is CASSRGLIATNEKLFF. Written as DNA, the CDR3 is TGTGCCAGCTCACGGGGACTAATCGCAACTAATGAAAAACTGTTTTTT.

This chain joins TRBV5-4 and TRBJ1-1, with a tentative D call TRBD1 (6 bases). V gave up 5 bases and J gave up 5 bases, with 19 bases separating them. CDR1 is SGHNT and CDR2 is YYREEE in the germline V gene (reference sequence). The CDR3 runs 15 residues. CDR3 coding DNA: TGTGCCAGCAGTCCCGGGGGGCAGGGCGGGACTGAAGCTTTCTTT. Translated, it gives CASSPGGQGGTEAFF. The full variable domain, in which reference TRBV5-4 and TRBJ1-1 provide the parts outside the CDR3, is ETGVTQSPTHLIKTRGQQVTLRCSSQSGHNTVSWYQQALGQGPQFIFQYYREEENGRGNFPPRFSGLQFPNYSSELNVNALELDDSALYLCASSPGGQGGTEAFFGQGTRLTVV.

This rearrangement joins TRBV10-3 to TRBJ1-2; 9 nucleotides agree with TRBD1. Germline loops: CDR1 ENHRY, CDR2 SYGVKD. V lost 7 bases and J lost 5; bases outside the gene matches: 5. The CDR3 extends over 13 amino acids. The CDR3 DNA sequence: TGTGCCATCACGGGACAGGGCATATATGGCTACACCTTC. Protein sequence: CAITGQGIYGYTF.

The V gene is TRBV7-9, the J gene TRBJ2-5; 10 nucleotides align to TRBD1. Germline CDR1 SEHNR, CDR2 FQNEAQ (reference sequence). This CDR3 comprises 17 residues. The trim removed 2 bases at V and 1 base at J, leaving 7 bases unmatched. CDR3 nucleotides: TGTGCCAGCAGCTTAATGTTTAGGACAGGGGGCCAAGAGACCCAGTACTTC. Amino acid sequence: CASSLMFRTGGQETQYF.

The chain joins TRBV20-1 to TRBJ2-1; no reliable D call. The V and J ends lost 6 bases and 5 bases respectively, with 5 bases between them. The CDR3 is made up of 10 amino acids. Germline-derived CDR1 and CDR2 are DFQATT and SNEGSKA (reference sequence). The DNA for the CDR3 is TGCAGTGCGTATCACAATGAGCAGTTCTTC. Its translation is CSAYHNEQFF.

The chain carries TRBV20-1 and TRBJ1-2, with D possibly TRBD1 on 5 matching bases. The CDR3 length is 11 residues. Germline CDR1 is DFQATT and CDR2 is SNEGSKA (reference sequence). The V end lost 3 bases, the J end lost 8 bases, and 10 bases lay between the germline ends. CDR3 loop: CSASGADGYTF. Here the CDR3 DNA reads TGCAGTGCTAGCGGGGCAGACGGCTACACCTTC.

The J gene is TRBJ1-1, the V gene TRBV11-2; D is uncertain. V was trimmed by 5 bases and J by 3 bases, leaving 10 bases between them. Germline loops: CDR1 SGHAT, CDR2 FQNNGV. The CDR3 runs to 13 residues. CDR3 loop: CASSPSRDTEAFF. CDR3 DNA sequence: TGTGCCAGCAGCCCGAGTCGGGACACTGAAGCTTTCTTT.

This chain links TRBV9 with TRBJ1-3; D might be TRBD1 (5 bases). Germline V gene data show CDR1 as SGDLS and CDR2 as YYNGEE. There are 15 residues in the CDR3. The V and J ends lost 3 bases and 0 bases respectively, with 10 bases between them. The CDR3 DNA reads TGTGCCAGCAGCGCTCAGGGATTCTCTGGAAACACCATATATTTT. It codes for CASSAQGFSGNTIYF.

The J gene is TRBJ2-3, the V gene TRBV29-1; D tentatively reads TRBD1 or TRBD2 (5 bases each). With 3 bases removed from V and 3 bases from J, the gap between germline ends came to 7 bases. The CDR3 runs to 12 residues. Germline values: CDR1 SQVTM, CDR2 ANQGSEA. The CDR3: CSVDGGTDTQYF. In nucleotides, the CDR3 is TGCAGCGTTGATGGGGGAACAGATACGCAGTATTTT.

The chain joins TRBV6-1 to TRBJ1-2; unclear D gene. CDR3 size: 13 residues. The ends were cut back, 9 bases at V and 5 bases at J, with 16 bases in the middle. The germline V gene encodes CDR1 MNHNS and CDR2 SASEGT. DNA of the CDR3: TGTGCCAGTAACACTCGGACGGATTATGGCTACACCTTC. The encoded protein is CASNTRTDYGYTF.

This rearrangement joins TRBV6-5 to TRBJ2-5, with D hard to call. Trimming took 6 bases from V and 0 from J, leaving 8 bases between them. This CDR3 is 13 amino acids long. Germline lookup yields CDR1 MNHEY and CDR2 SVGAGI. The CDR3 spells CASSPQYQETQYF. For the CDR3, the DNA is TGTGCCAGCAGCCCACAGTACCAAGAGACCCAGTACTTC.

The chain is built from TRBV5-1 and TRBJ2-7; 9 positions match TRBD1. Germline V gene sequence: CDR1 SGHRS, CDR2 YFSETQ. Germline trimming cut 4 bases from V and 2 bases from J; bases unmatched to any gene: 4. CDR3 length: 14 amino acids. CDR3 coding DNA: TGCGCCAGCAGCGACCGGGACAGGGCCTACGAGCAGTACTTC. Residues: CASSDRDRAYEQYF.

This clone occurred once. The gene calls are TRBV27 and TRBJ1-5; unclear D gene. The V end was cut by 3 bases, the J end by 0 bases, with 6 bases between. This CDR3 has 14 amino acids. Germline V CDR1 and CDR2: MNHEY, SMNVEV (reference sequence). The DNA for the CDR3 is TGTGCCAGCAGTTTCTGGGGTAGCAATCAGCCCCAGCATTTT. Its translation is CASSFWGSNQPQHF.

CDR3 amino acids: CASSESGQGGGYTF. Here the CDR3 DNA reads TGTGCCAGCAGTGAATCTGGCCAGGGTGGCGGCTACACCTTC. J is TRBJ1-2 and V is TRBV6-1; a weak D match, TRBD1 (5 bases). V was clipped by 2 bases and J by 8 bases, with 15 bases between them. Germline CDR1 and CDR2: MNHNS and SASEGT. The CDR3 covers 14 residues.

CDR3 in DNA: TGTGCCAGCAGTGAACAGGAGTCCACTGAAGCTTTCTTT. Residues: CASSEQESTEAFF. This chain links TRBV6-4 with TRBJ1-1; D possibly corresponds to TRBD1 (5 bases). The germline V and J ends were trimmed by 3 bases and 4 bases, with 9 bases remaining between them. The CDR3 extends over 13 amino acids. The germline V gene has CDR1 MRHNA and CDR2 SNTAGT.

The gene calls are TRBV2 and TRBJ1-5; D is uncertain. Between the trimmed V and J ends, which lost 8 bases and 6 bases, there was a span of 17 bases. The germline gives CDR1 SNHLY, CDR2 FYNNEI. This CDR3 is 14 amino acids long. The DNA of the CDR3 is TGTGCCAGCCAGAGGGATGTGCCGACTCAGCCCCAGCATTTT. It yields the protein CASQRDVPTQPQHF.

The chain joins TRBV10-2 to TRBJ2-1, with unresolved D. The V gene lost 3 bases and the J gene lost 6 bases, with 6 bases spanning the gap. CDR1 and CDR2 from the germline V gene are WSHSY and SAAADI. This CDR3 is 12 amino acids long. CDR3 region: CASSDGINEQFF. DNA for the CDR3: TGCGCCAGCAGTGACGGTATCAATGAGCAGTTCTTC.

A single count supports this clone. J is TRBJ2-7 and V is TRBV6-6; tentatively, D is TRBD2 (6 bases). Germline values: CDR1 MNHNY, CDR2 SVGAGI (reference sequence). Trimming pared 6 bases from V and 0 bases from J, leaving 6 bases between. The CDR3 has 12 residues. The DNA for the CDR3 is TGTGCCAGCAGGGGAGGCTCCTACGAGCAGTACTTC. Amino acids: CASRGGSYEQYF.

The V gene is TRBV6-9, the J gene TRBJ1-4, with D possibly being TRBD1 (6 bases). The CDR3 length is 12 residues. Germline loops: CDR1 MNHGY, CDR2 SVAAGI. V was cut by 6 bases and J by 8 bases, with 10 bases left in between. CDR3 sequence reads: CASSIDREKLFF. CDR3 in DNA: TGTGCCAGCAGCATCGACAGGGAAAAACTGTTTTTT.

This clone was observed a single time. Here the CDR3 reads CASSSRGAHNEQFF. DNA for the CDR3: TGTGCCAGCAGTTCTCGGGGGGCTCACAATGAGCAGTTCTTC. The chain is built from TRBV28 and TRBJ2-1; TRBD2 is a possible D gene (7 bases). The CDR3 consists of 14 residues. Deletions cut 4 bases from V and 5 bases from J, with 12 bases between. Germline CDR1 MDHEN, CDR2 SYDVKM. The full variable domain, its missing parts supplied by reference TRBV28 and TRBJ2-1, is DVKVTQSSRYLVKRTGEKVFLECVQDMDHENMFWYRQDPGLGLRLIYFSYDVKMKEKGDIPEGYSVSREKKERFSLILESASTNQTSMYLCASSSRGAHNEQFFGPGTRLTVL.

The rearrangement uses TRBV11-2 and TRBJ1-3, with 9 bases fitting TRBD1. J was trimmed by 6 bases and V by 1 base; bases with no gene match: 1. CDR3 length equals 14 residues. The germline V gene encodes CDR1 SGHAT and CDR2 FQNNGV. In DNA form, the CDR3 reads TGTGCCAGCAGCTTAGTACAGGGGGCAAACACCATATATTTT. Protein: CASSLVQGANTIYF.

The chain couples TRBV5-1 to TRBJ1-4; D call uncertain. The ends were cut back, 3 bases at V and 0 bases at J, with 6 bases in the middle. CDR1 is SGHRS and CDR2 is YFSETQ in the germline V gene. The CDR3 sequence is 14 residues long. The CDR3 spells CASSSYATNEKLFF. The CDR3 nucleotides are TGCGCCAGCAGCTCATATGCAACTAATGAAAAACTGTTTTTT.

The V gene is TRBV19, the J gene TRBJ1-1; perhaps TRBD1 as D (5 bases). Trimming removed 7 bases at V and 5 bases at J, with 17 bases between. The germline CDR1 and CDR2 sequences are LNHDA and SQIVND (reference sequence). This CDR3 is 14 amino acids long. CDR3 bases: TGTGCCAGTACTCTGAGCGCGGGGCTAACTGAAGCTTTCTTT. Translating gives CASTLSAGLTEAFF.

J is TRBJ1-2 and V is TRBV28, with 7 bases that match TRBD1. Germline loops: CDR1 MDHEN, CDR2 SYDVKM. V lost 2 bases, J lost 4 bases, and 1 base stayed unmatched. The CDR3 runs to 13 residues. The CDR3 DNA sequence: TGTGCCAGCAGTTTAGACAGGGTCTATGGCTACACCTTC. Translated: CASSLDRVYGYTF.

The chain recombines TRBV4-1 with TRBJ1-2; D unclear. CDR1 and CDR2 from the germline V gene are MGHRA and YSYEKL. The CDR3 is 18 residues long. V dropped 0 bases and J dropped 0 bases, with 17 bases sitting between them. The CDR3 DNA sequence: TGCGCCAGCAGCCAAGATCAGAGTACCGGCAGCTCTAACTATGGCTACACCTTC. As protein: CASSQDQSTGSSNYGYTF.

This clone came up once. The genes are TRBV5-1 and TRBJ1-1, with D unclear. The CDR3 covers 14 residues. V was pared by 1 base and J by 4 bases, with 11 bases between. Per the germline V gene, CDR1 is SGHRS and CDR2 is YFSETQ. The CDR3 nucleotides are TGCGCCAGCAGCTTGTATCACCAAGGCACTGAAGCTTTCTTT. It specifies CASSLYHQGTEAFF.

The V call is TRBV2, the J call TRBJ2-5; no clear D gene. CDR3 length: 12 amino acids. V shed 6 bases and J shed 4 bases, with 9 bases lying between them. Germline loops: CDR1 SNHLY, CDR2 FYNNEI. This chain's CDR3 is CASRLQRETQYF. CDR3 in DNA: TGTGCCAGCAGGCTTCAGAGAGAGACCCAGTACTTC.